This T cell receptor beta chain derives from a study of response to subunit inactivated influenza vaccine. This clonotype occurred a few times. The antigen is not known. Per the germline V gene, CDR1 is SGHVS and CDR2 is FQNEAQ. The CDR3 is made up of 14 amino acids. V was shortened by 5 bases and J by 2 bases, with 11 bases between the two germline ends. Overall study findings and caveats: Each seasonal flu vaccination may recruit only limited new T cells, authors suggested.

TCRdb redid the calling of the RT-PCR reads with MiXCR, one entry per CDR3 protein. Counted here are fewer than 400,000 distinct CDR3 sequences, 21% occurring once; the ten biggest clones make up roughly a tenth. The rearrangement links TRBV7-8 to TRBJ2-3; D is perhaps TRBD2 (5 bases). This TCR was sampled from a man between 45 and 75 years old who received an inactivated influenza vaccine. The source was PBMCs from blood, collected less than 22 months after vaccination. The CDR3 here is CASSPRGFTDTQYF. DNA for the CDR3: TGTGCCAGCAGCCCGAGAGGGTTCACAGATACGCAGTATTTT. Full variable domain (rest looked up from reference TRBV7-8 and TRBJ2-3): GAGVSQSPRYKVAKRGQDVALRCDPISGHVSLFWYQQALGQGPEFLTYFQNEAQLDKSGLPSDRFFAERPEGSVSTLKIQRTQQEDSAVYLCASSPRGFTDTQYFGPGTRLTVL.